This T cell receptor beta chain was observed in a study of cytomegalovirus exposure and HLA in healthy donors. Study details: HLA-typed donors were the source of about 85 million unique TCRs, which an early data release held.

Findings and limits, study-wide: TRBV6-2, TRBV6-3 and other indistinguishable V segments were excluded.

As concerns this clone: Its antigen is not known.

Trimming cost V 2 bases and J 6 bases; bases outside gene matches: 4. In germline, CDR1 is SQVTM, CDR2 ANQGSEA. CDR3 length equals 13 residues. Donors consisted of healthy bone marrow donors. Amplification used 60 Vbeta primers and 13 Jbeta primers. Profiled with immunoSEQ multiplex PCR; TCRdb holds only in-frame clones, not every one. This table has 180,000 or so clones, 76% appearing once. The chain employs TRBV29-1 and TRBJ2-1; 7 positions agree with TRBD2. The TCR originated in a female donor in good health and CMV-seronegative. Sequences were obtained from PBMCs. The chain's CDR3 is CSVELAAFNEQFF. The CDR3 DNA reads as TGCAGCGTTGAACTAGCGGCCTTCAATGAGCAGTTCTTC.